Sequencing of this TCR beta chain was carried out in a study of cytomegalovirus exposure and HLA in healthy donors. CDR1 is GTSNPN, CDR2 SVGIG, per germline (reference sequence). V lost 1 base to trimming and J lost 5 bases; unmatched junction nucleotides: 14. The CDR3 is 17 residues long. Amplification used 60 Vbeta primers and 13 Jbeta primers. The data were produced by immunoSEQ multiplex PCR, yet TCRdb's version contains in-frame clones alone and is incomplete. Counted here are 120,000 to 150,000 clones, about 72% occurring once; the ten biggest clones make up roughly 2.1%. This TCR was sampled from a man aged 35-49 years in good health and CMV-seronegative. The rearrangement links TRBV30 to TRBJ2-5, with 9 bases that match TRBD1. The sample taken for sequencing was PBMCs. CDR3 sequence: CAWSDLTTGGAEETQYF. The CDR3 nucleotides read TGTGCCTGGAGTGATTTAACCACAGGGGGCGCTGAGGAGACCCAGTACTTC.